This T cell receptor (beta chain) came from a study of cytomegalovirus exposure and HLA in healthy donors. The PCR made use of 60 Vbeta and 13 Jbeta primers. TCRdb's copy holds only in-frame clones and misses some; the assay was immunoSEQ multiplex PCR. Seen here are about 130,000 clones, around three quarters observed once, and the top ten hold roughly 5%. The study, taken as a whole, reports: TCR beta V segments were, for the most part, productive about 87% or about 30% of the time in an earlier analysis. The study put under 200 TCR beta chains on its list as cytomegalovirus-associated. Immune exposure information comprised only CMV serostatus. A later examination showed that TCR association rates differed by HLA locus, with DRB1 most and HLA-C fewest.

This clone has only one observation. The target antigen is unknown. The CDR3 sequence is 20 residues long. Germline V lookup: CDR1 SGHRS, CDR2 YFSETQ. V shed 1 base and J 4 bases; nucleotides not matched to a gene: 16. J is TRBJ2-3 and V is TRBV5-1; 12 positions agree with TRBD2. Specimen: PBMCs. This receptor was taken from a man aged 25-40 years in good health and CMV-seronegative. The CDR3 DNA is TGCGCCAGCAGCTTGCGACTAGCGGGGGAGATACGCCTCAGCTCAGATACGCAGTATTTT. This encodes CASSLRLAGEIRLSSDTQYF.